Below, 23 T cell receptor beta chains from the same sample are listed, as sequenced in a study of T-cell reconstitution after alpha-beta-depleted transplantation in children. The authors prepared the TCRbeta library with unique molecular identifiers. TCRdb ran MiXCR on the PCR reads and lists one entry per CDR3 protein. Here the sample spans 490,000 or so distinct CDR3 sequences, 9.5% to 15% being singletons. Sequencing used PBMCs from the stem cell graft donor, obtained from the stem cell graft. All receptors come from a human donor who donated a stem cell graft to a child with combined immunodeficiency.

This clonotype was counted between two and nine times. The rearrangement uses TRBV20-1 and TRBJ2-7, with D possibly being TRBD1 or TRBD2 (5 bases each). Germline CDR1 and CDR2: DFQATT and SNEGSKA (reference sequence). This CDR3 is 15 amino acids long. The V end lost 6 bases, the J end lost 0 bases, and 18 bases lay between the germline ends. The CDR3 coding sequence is TGCAGTGCACGACTTCCGGGACCGAGCTCCTACGAGCAGTACTTC. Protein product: CSARLPGPSSYEQYF.

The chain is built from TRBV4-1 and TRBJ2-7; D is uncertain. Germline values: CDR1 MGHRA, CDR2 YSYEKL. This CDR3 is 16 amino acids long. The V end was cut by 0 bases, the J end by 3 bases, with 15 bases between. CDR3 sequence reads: CASSQDRNTAFYEQYF. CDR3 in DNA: TGCGCCAGCAGCCAAGATCGGAACACTGCCTTCTACGAGCAGTACTTC.

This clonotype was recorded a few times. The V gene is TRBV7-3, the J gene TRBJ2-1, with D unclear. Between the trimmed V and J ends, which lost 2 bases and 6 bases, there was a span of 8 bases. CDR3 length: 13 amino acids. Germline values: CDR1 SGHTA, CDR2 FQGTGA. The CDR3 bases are TGTGCCAGCAGCTTAGACCCACTCAATGAGCAGTTCTTC. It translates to CASSLDPLNEQFF.

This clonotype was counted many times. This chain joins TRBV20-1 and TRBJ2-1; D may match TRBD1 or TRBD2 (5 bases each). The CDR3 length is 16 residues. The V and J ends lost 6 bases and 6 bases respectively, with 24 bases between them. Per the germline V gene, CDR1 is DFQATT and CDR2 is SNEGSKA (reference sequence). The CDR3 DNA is TGCAGTGCGAGGGGCGGATATGGGCGGCAATTCAATGAGCAGTTCTTC. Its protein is CSARGGYGRQFNEQFF.

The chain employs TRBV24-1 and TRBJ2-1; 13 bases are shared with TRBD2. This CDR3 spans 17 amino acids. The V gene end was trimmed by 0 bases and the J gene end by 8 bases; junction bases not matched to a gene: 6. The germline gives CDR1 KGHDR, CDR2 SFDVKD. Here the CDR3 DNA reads TGTGCCACCAGTGATTTGCATGGGACTAGCGGGGCCGATGAGCAGTTCTTC. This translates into CATSDLHGTSGADEQFF.

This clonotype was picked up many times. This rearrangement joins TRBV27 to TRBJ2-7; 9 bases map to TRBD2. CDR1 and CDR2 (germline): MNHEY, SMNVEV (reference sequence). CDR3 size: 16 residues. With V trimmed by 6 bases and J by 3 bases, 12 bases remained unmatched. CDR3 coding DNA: TGTGCCAGCAGCCAAAGCGGGACTAGCAATTTCTACGAGCAGTACTTC. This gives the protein CASSQSGTSNFYEQYF.

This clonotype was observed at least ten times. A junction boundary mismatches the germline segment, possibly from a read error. The CDR3 DNA sequence: TGTGCCAGCAGCTTATTGGCCTACGAGCAGTACTTC. This encodes CASSLLAYEQYF. The chain uses TRBV28 and TRBJ2-7; D is ambiguous. CDR1 is MDHEN, CDR2 SYDVKM, per germline. This CDR3 has 12 amino acids.

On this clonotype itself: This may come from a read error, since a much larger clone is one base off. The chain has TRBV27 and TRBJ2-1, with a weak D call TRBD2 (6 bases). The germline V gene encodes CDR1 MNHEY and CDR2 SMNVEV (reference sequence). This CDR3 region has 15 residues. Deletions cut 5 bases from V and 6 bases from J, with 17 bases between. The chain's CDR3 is CASSVFSGATNEQFF. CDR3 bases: TGTGCCAGCAGTGTCTTTAGCGGAGCTACCAATGAGCAGTTCTTC.

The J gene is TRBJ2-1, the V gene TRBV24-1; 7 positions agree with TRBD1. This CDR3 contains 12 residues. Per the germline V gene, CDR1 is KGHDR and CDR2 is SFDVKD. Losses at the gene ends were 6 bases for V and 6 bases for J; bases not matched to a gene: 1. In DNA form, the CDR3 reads TGTGCCACCAGTCCAGGGGGCAATGAGCAGTTCTTC. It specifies CATSPGGNEQFF.

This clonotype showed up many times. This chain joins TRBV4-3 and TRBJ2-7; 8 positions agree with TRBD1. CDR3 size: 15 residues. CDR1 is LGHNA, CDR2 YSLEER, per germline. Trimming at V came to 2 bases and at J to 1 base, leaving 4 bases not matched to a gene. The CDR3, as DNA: TGCGCCAGCAGCCAATCTCGGACAGGGTCCTACGAGCAGTACTTC. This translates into CASSQSRTGSYEQYF.

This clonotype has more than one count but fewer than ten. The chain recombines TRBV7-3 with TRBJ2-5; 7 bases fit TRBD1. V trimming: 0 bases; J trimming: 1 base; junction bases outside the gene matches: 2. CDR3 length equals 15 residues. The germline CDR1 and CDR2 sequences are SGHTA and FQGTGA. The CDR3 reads CASSLTGQPQETQYF. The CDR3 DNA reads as TGTGCCAGCAGCTTAACGGGACAGCCCCAAGAGACCCAGTACTTC. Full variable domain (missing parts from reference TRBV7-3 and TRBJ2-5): GAGVSQTPSNKVTEKGKYVELRCDPISGHTALYWYRQSLGQGPEFLIYFQGTGAADDSGLPNDRFFAVRPEGSVSTLKIQRTERGDSAVYLCASSLTGQPQETQYFGPGTRLLVL.

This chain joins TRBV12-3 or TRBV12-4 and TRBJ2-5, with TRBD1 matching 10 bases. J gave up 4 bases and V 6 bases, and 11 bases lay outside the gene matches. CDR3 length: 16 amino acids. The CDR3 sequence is CASSRSLTGGRETQYF. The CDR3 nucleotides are TGTGCCAGCAGCCGGAGCCTGACAGGGGGCCGAGAGACCCAGTACTTC.

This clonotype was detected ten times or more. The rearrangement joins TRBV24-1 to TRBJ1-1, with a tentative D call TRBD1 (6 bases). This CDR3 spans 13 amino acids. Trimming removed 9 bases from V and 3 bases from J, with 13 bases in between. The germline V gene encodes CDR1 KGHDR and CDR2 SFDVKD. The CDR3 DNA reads TGTGCCACCCACGGGGGGGGCGACACTGAAGCTTTCTTT. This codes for CATHGGGDTEAFF.

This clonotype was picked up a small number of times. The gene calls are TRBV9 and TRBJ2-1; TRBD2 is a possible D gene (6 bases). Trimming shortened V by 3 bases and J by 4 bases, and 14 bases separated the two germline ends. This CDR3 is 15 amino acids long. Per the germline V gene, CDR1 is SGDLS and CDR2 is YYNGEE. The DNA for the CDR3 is TGTGCCAGCAGCGCCGTCGGGGACTTATACAATGAGCAGTTCTTC. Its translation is CASSAVGDLYNEQFF. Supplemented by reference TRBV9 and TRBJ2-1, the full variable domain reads DSGVTQTPKHLITATGQRVTLRCSPRSGDLSVYWYQQSLDQGLQFLIQYYNGEERAKGNILERFSAQQFPDLHSELNLSSLELGDSALYFCASSAVGDLYNEQFFGPGTRLTVL.

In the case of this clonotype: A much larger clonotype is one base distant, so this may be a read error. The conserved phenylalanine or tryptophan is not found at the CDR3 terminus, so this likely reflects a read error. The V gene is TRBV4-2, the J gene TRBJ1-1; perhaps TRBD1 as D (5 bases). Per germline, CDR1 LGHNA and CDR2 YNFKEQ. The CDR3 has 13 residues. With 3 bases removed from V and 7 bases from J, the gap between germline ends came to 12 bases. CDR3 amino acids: CASSQGQGIEAFC. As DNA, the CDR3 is TGTGCCAGCAGCCAGGGGCAGGGAATTGAAGCTTTCTGT.

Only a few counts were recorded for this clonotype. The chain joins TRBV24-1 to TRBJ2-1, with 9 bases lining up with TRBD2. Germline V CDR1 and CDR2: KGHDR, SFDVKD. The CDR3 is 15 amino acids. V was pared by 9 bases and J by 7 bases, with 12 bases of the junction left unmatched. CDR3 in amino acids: CATRASGAQRNEQFF. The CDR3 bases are TGTGCCACCCGAGCTAGCGGGGCACAAAGAAATGAGCAGTTCTTC.

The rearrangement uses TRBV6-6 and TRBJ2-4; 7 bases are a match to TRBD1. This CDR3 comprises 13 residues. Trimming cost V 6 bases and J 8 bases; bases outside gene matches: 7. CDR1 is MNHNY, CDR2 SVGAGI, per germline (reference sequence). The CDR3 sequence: CASSRQGLHIQYF. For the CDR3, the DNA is TGTGCCAGCAGCCGACAGGGCTTACACATTCAGTACTTC.

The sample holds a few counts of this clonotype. The CDR3 DNA is TGTGCCAGCAGTAGGGACAGGGGGACCACTGAAGCTTTCTTT. It yields the protein CASSRDRGTTEAFF. The chain uses TRBV6-2 or TRBV6-3 and TRBJ1-1; 11 bases agree with TRBD1. The CDR3 length is 14 residues. From germline, CDR1 is MNHEY and CDR2 SVGEGT. V dropped 5 bases and J dropped 4; count of bases not matched to a gene: 3.

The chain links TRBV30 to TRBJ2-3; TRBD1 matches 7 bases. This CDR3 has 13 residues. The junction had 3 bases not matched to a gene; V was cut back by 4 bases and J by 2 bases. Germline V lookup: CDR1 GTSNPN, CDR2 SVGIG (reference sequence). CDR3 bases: TGTGCCTGGAACAGGGGCTCCACAGATACGCAGTATTTT. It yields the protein CAWNRGSTDTQYF.

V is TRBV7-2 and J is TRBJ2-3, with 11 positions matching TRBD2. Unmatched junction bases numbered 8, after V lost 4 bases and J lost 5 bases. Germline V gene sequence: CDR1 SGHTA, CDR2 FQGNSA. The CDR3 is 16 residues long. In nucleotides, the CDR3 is TGTGCCAGCAGCTCACGACTAGCGGGGTGGCAAGATACGCAGTATTTT. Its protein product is CASSSRLAGWQDTQYF.

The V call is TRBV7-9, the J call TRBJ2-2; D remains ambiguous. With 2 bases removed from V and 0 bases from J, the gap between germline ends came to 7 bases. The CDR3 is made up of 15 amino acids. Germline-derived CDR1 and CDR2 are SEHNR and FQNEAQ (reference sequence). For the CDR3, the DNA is TGTGCCAGCAGCTTAACTCCCGCGAACACCGGGGAGCTGTTTTTT. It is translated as CASSLTPANTGELFF. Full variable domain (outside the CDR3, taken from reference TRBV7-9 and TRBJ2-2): DTGVSQNPRHKITKRGQNVTFRCDPISEHNRLYWYRQTLGQGPEFLTYFQNEAQLEKSRLLSDRFSAERPKGSFSTLEIQRTEQGDSAMYLCASSLTPANTGELFFGEGSRLTVL.

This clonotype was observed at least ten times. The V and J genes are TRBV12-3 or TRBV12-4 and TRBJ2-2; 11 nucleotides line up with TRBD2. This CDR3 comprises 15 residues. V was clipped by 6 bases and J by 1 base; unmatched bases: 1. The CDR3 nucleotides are TGTGCCAGCAGCGGACTAGCGGGGAACACCGGGGAGCTGTTTTTT. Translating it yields CASSGLAGNTGELFF.

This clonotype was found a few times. As DNA, the CDR3 is TGTGCCAGCCGCCCGCCGGACATCCCCACCGGGGAGCTGTTTTTT. Protein product: CASRPPDIPTGELFF. The V gene is TRBV12-3 or TRBV12-4, the J gene TRBJ2-2, with D perhaps matching TRBD1 (5 bases). The germline V and J ends were trimmed by 8 bases and 4 bases, with 17 bases remaining between them. This CDR3 region has 15 residues.